Below, one T cell receptor (beta chain) is given with its context. The method was immunoSEQ multiplex PCR; TCRdb's version includes in-frame clones alone and lacks a portion of them. Of 130,000 to 150,000 clones listed, 84% are singletons. V lost 4 bases and J lost 6; bases outside the gene matches: 11. This CDR3 spans 15 amino acids. Germline assignment: CDR1 SGDLS and CDR2 YYNGEE. This specimen belongs to a study of blood T cell repertoires in COVID-19. In the study overall: Samples representing acute and convalescent COVID-19 were sourced from the United States, Italy and Spain. T cells, B-cell-depleted T cells, or PBMCs provided the cDNA or gDNA that served as material.

Exposed volunteers were people who met a COVID-19 case within 2 weeks before study entry. V and J are TRBV9 and TRBJ2-5; 8 bases are a match to TRBD2. Material: PBMCs or T cells enriched from blood (not recorded which). This receptor was taken from a woman aged 45-65 years who had been exposed to COVID-19. CDR3 bases: TGTGCCAGCAGCCGCGCGGGGGGAGACCTTCAGACCCAGTACTTC. Residues: CASSRAGGDLQTQYF.